This T cell receptor (beta chain) was recorded in a study of OX40 agonist ivuxolimab in advanced cancers. Study outcomes and limitations: Low normalized T-cell clonal expansion was also seen in some nonresponders.

Germline trimming cut 0 bases from V and 5 bases from J; bases unmatched to any gene: 6. Germline CDR1 MGHRA, CDR2 YSYEKL. CDR3 size: 16 residues. Only in-frame clones appear in the TCRdb table, and some are missing; sequencing was by immunoSEQ multiplex PCR. The sample has around 30,000 clones; 88% are singletons. For this clone: The antigen is not known.

Exclusion applied to patients with autoimmune disease history or systemic immunosuppression. Drawing of blood for sampling happened at baseline, at cycle 4 day 1, and at cycle 7 day 1. The sequence derives from an adult with an advanced solid tumor such as melanoma, head and neck, liver or kidney cancer. Sample: CD4+ or CD8+ T cells sorted from blood, taken in a trial of the OX40 agonist ivuxolimab. The chain carries TRBV4-1 and TRBJ2-3; 9 nucleotides match TRBD1. CDR3 sequence: CASSQERTGAVDTQYF. The CDR3 nucleotides read TGCGCCAGCAGCCAAGAAAGGACAGGGGCGGTAGATACGCAGTATTTT.